The clone carrying this T cell receptor beta chain was found many times. Its target is unknown. The data were taken from a study of CD8 T cells in ankylosing spondylitis. V dropped 6 bases and J dropped 10 bases, with 16 bases sitting between them. The CDR3 contains 14 residues. Whole-study findings and limits: A motif of seven or eight highly homologous TCR beta variants was seen as apparently characteristic of ankylosing spondylitis blood. Matched synovial fluid from ankylosing spondylitis patients was reported to be enriched for disease-linked clones.

TCRdb reprocessed the 5' RACE reads via MiXCR and lists one record per CDR3 protein. Of around 490,000 distinct CDR3 sequences listed, approximately 5.3% are singletons. The receptor was isolated from a male donor with ankylosing spondylitis. The sample taken for sequencing was blood, either unsorted or a sorted T cell fraction (not recorded which). The chain uses TRBV12-3 or TRBV12-4 and TRBJ1-6; D is unresolved. The chain's CDR3 is CASRAAGALSPLHF. CDR3 DNA: TGTGCCAGCAGGGCAGCGGGTGCATTATCACCCCTCCACTTT.